Listed below are T cell receptor beta chains from one sample, sequenced in a study of graft-versus-host responses after intestinal transplantation. No cognate antigen is known for these TCRs. Sequencing was performed with immunoSEQ multiplex PCR; in TCRdb, only in-frame clones are kept and a portion is missing. The table includes under 85,000 clones, about 94% detected once. This specimen consisted of unstimulated CD8+ T cells sorted from spleen or lymph node cells, obtained before intestinal transplant. All receptors come from a human donor who received an intestinal transplant. Each CDR3 is given with its conserved first and last residue. Fields, in order: V gene, clone size, CDR3 length, D gene, J gene, CDR3 protein, CDR3 DNA. D genes are given only for firm matches. Size is stated for part of the rows, as once, few or many counts, or as a class when the clone is expanded.

V: TRBV2
size: -
length: 14
D: -
J: TRBJ2-7
CDR3: CASSDVVIPYEQYF
DNA: TGTGCCAGCAGTGATGTCGTCATACCCTACGAGCAGTACTTC

V: TRBV6-6
size: -
length: 14
D: -
J: TRBJ2-1
CDR3: CASTLAVPDNEQFF
DNA: TGTGCCAGCACCTTAGCGGTTCCGGACAATGAGCAGTTCTTC

V: TRBV2
size: -
length: 15
D: TRBD1
J: TRBJ1-5
CDR3: CASTDRGPLNQPQHF
DNA: TGTGCCAGCACCGACAGGGGGCCCCTCAATCAGCCCCAGCATTTT

V: TRBV2
size: -
length: 18
D: -
J: TRBJ2-5
CDR3: CASSERGRELGLQETQYF
DNA: TGTGCCAGCAGTGAAAGGGGGCGGGAACTAGGATTACAAGAGACCCAGTACTTC

V: TRBV27
size: -
length: 16
D: TRBD1
J: TRBJ2-3
CDR3: CASGFVAGGHTDTQYF
DNA: TGTGCCAGCGGTTTTGTGGCAGGGGGCCACACAGATACGCAGTATTTT

V: TRBV27
size: once
length: 13
D: TRBD2
J: TRBJ2-7
CDR3: CASSLYLAGLQYF
DNA: TGTGCCAGCAGTTTATACCTAGCGGGCTTGCAGTACTTC

V: TRBV7-3
size: -
length: 13
D: -
J: TRBJ2-5
CDR3: CASSSWYQETQYF
DNA: TGTGCCAGCAGCTCCTGGTACCAAGAGACCCAGTACTTC

V: TRBV2
size: -
length: 14
D: -
J: TRBJ2-3
CDR3: CASTSRGGADTQYF
DNA: TGTGCCAGCACCAGCAGGGGAGGGGCAGATACGCAGTATTTT

V: TRBV11-2
size: -
length: 12
D: -
J: TRBJ2-7
CDR3: CASSLGEPEQYF
DNA: TGTGCCAGCAGCTTGGGGGAACCCGAGCAGTACTTC

V: TRBV5-1
size: -
length: 17
D: TRBD2
J: TRBJ2-7
CDR3: CASSFSSGNLLSYEQYF
DNA: TGCGCCAGCAGCTTTTCTAGCGGGAACCTACTCTCCTACGAGCAGTACTTC

V: TRBV27
size: -
length: 15
D: TRBD1
J: TRBJ2-7
CDR3: CASSLSSTGPYEQYF
DNA: TGTGCCAGCAGTTTATCTTCGACAGGGCCCTACGAGCAGTACTTC

V: TRBV7-9
size: -
length: 13
D: -
J: TRBJ2-3
CDR3: CASNFEGPDTQYF
DNA: TGTGCCAGCAATTTCGAGGGTCCAGATACGCAGTATTTT

V: TRBV7-3
size: -
length: 18
D: TRBD2
J: TRBJ2-7
CDR3: CASSPTPAGGQWALEQYF
DNA: TGTGCCAGCAGCCCGACCCCAGCGGGAGGGCAATGGGCTCTCGAGCAGTACTTC